These 10 T cell receptor beta chains share one sample of origin, sequenced in a study of cytomegalovirus exposure and HLA in healthy donors. The PCR was carried out with 60 Vbeta primers and 13 Jbeta primers. This table comes from immunoSEQ multiplex PCR, and its TCRdb copy is limited to in-frame clones, with some not included. The sample lists 150,000 to 200,000 clones, 80% to 85% occurring once. The source material was PBMCs. The source of these receptors is a woman aged 18-29 years in good health and CMV-seronegative.

This chain connects TRBV10-1 to TRBJ1-4, with TRBD1 as a possible D gene (6 bases). The CDR3 sequence is 14 residues long. V lost 11 bases and J 0 bases, leaving 13 bases between the germline ends. Germline values: CDR1 WNHNN, CDR2 SYGVQD (reference sequence). CDR3 nucleotide sequence: TGCGCCGGTCCTCACAGGGCAACTAATGAAAAACTGTTTTTT. The encoded protein is CAGPHRATNEKLFF.

V usage is TRBV27 and J usage is TRBJ2-5; D possibly corresponds to TRBD1 (6 bases). The J call may not be correct, given that the DNA end is closer to TRBJ2-7. Germline V gene sequence: CDR1 MNHEY, CDR2 SMNVEV (reference sequence). This CDR3 is built from 14 residues. The CDR3 DNA reads as TGTGCCAGCAGTATCCGGGACACCACCTACGAGCAGTACTTC. This codes for CASSIRDTTYEQYF.

The V and J genes are TRBV29-1 and TRBJ2-1; no clear D. Trimming removed 4 bases from V and 4 bases from J, with 8 bases in between. Germline V gene data show CDR1 as SQVTM and CDR2 as ANQGSEA. This CDR3 contains 12 residues. The CDR3 region is CSVVSVYNEQFF. The CDR3 bases are TGCAGCGTTGTGAGTGTTTACAATGAGCAGTTCTTC.

The gene calls are TRBV7-9 and TRBJ2-7; 8 bases are a match to TRBD1. V shed 4 bases, J shed 7 bases, and the junction held 9 bases outside the gene matches. The CDR3 totals 14 residues. Germline-derived CDR1 and CDR2 are SEHNR and FQNEAQ (reference sequence). In DNA, the CDR3 is TGTGCCAGCAGCTCCTGGACAGGGACGAGGGAGCAGTACTTC. Translating it yields CASSSWTGTREQYF. Variable domain in full (rest from reference TRBV7-9 and TRBJ2-7): DTGVSQNPRHKITKRGQNVTFRCDPISEHNRLYWYRQTLGQGPEFLTYFQNEAQLEKSRLLSDRFSAERPKGSFSTLEIQRTEQGDSAMYLCASSSWTGTREQYFGPGTRLTVT.

The genes are TRBV30 and TRBJ2-7, with TRBD1 matching 9 bases. Germline V lookup: CDR1 GTSNPN, CDR2 SVGIG (reference sequence). This CDR3 region has 15 residues. The V and J ends lost 0 bases and 3 bases, in that order; junction bases with no gene match: 6. The CDR3 spells CAWSVKGQGGYEQYF. The CDR3 DNA follows: TGTGCCTGGAGTGTAAAGGGACAGGGTGGCTACGAGCAGTACTTC.

The chain joins TRBV5-6 to TRBJ2-3; the match to TRBD2 covers 7 bases. Looked up from germline, CDR1 is SGHDT and CDR2 is YYEEEE. The CDR3 consists of 15 residues. J gave up 1 base and V 2 bases, and 4 bases lay outside the gene matches. Written as DNA, the CDR3 is TGTGCCAGCAGCTTTCTCGCGGGGGGCACAGATACGCAGTATTTT. Its translation: CASSFLAGGTDTQYF.

The genes are TRBV30 and TRBJ2-7; 8 bases line up with TRBD2. The CDR3 totals 16 residues. Per germline, CDR1 GTSNPN and CDR2 SVGIG (reference sequence). Unmatched junction bases numbered 16, after V lost 2 bases and J lost 7 bases. The CDR3 sequence is CAWSRDAGGNEGEQYF. The CDR3 nucleotides read TGTGCCTGGAGTCGGGATGCGGGGGGAAATGAGGGGGAGCAGTACTTC.

Regarding this clone: An end of the junction differs from the germline gene, which may be a read error. V is TRBV19 and J is TRBJ2-6; 7 bases are a match to TRBD1. Germline V gene sequence: CDR1 LNHDA, CDR2 SQIVND (reference sequence). This CDR3 spans 20 amino acids. The CDR3 nucleotides are TGTGCCAGTAGTATAGATCTTCCGTTCAGGGGGTTCTCTGGGGCCAACGGCCTGACTTTC. Its protein product is CASSIDLPFRGFSGANGLTF. Supplemented by reference TRBV19 and TRBJ2-6, the full variable domain reads DGGITQSPKYLFRKEGQNVTLSCEQNLNHDAMYWYRQDPGQGLRLIYYSQIVNDFQKGDIAEGYSVSREKKESFPLTVTSAQKNPTAFYLCASSIDLPFRGFSGANGLTFGAGSRLTVL.

The CDR3 spells CATSRDRVTEAFF. In DNA form, the CDR3 reads TGTGCCACCAGCAGGGACAGGGTCACTGAAGCTTTCTTT. The chain employs TRBV15 and TRBJ1-1, with 8 bases lining up with TRBD1. Trimming cost V 3 bases and J 4 bases; bases outside gene matches: 1. The V gene's germline CDR1 is LNHNV and CDR2 YYDKDF (reference sequence). This CDR3 contains 13 residues.

The chain employs TRBV10-3 and TRBJ2-7, with 11 nucleotides matching TRBD2. The DNA end favors TRBJ2-5, so the J call may be wrong. Germline loops: CDR1 ENHRY, CDR2 SYGVKD. CDR3 size: 14 residues. CDR3 sequence (DNA): TGTGCCATCAGTGTAGCGGGGGGGTCGGAGACCCAGTACTTC. Residues: CAISVAGGSETQYF.